This T cell receptor (beta chain) was retrieved from a study of T cell changes during pregnancy in multiple sclerosis. Trimming shortened V by 0 bases and J by 4 bases, and 11 bases separated the two germline ends. The CDR3 is 14 residues long. The germline V gene has CDR1 SGDLS and CDR2 YYNGEE. Using immunoSEQ multiplex PCR, the repertoire was profiled, and TCRdb retains in-frame clones only, with some absent. The repertoire holds fewer than 55,000 clones, nearly 95% seen once, with about 0.5% in the top ten. The specimen comprised CD4+ T cells from peripheral blood mononuclear cells, sampled in the third trimester of pregnancy. The chain carries TRBV9 and TRBJ2-7; D may be TRBD2 (6 bases). This TCR was recovered from a female donor with multiple sclerosis, enrolled in a pregnancy study. CDR3 in amino acids: CASSVASGEYEQYF. The CDR3 DNA reads TGTGCCAGCAGCGTAGCTTCGGGGGAATACGAGCAGTACTTC.